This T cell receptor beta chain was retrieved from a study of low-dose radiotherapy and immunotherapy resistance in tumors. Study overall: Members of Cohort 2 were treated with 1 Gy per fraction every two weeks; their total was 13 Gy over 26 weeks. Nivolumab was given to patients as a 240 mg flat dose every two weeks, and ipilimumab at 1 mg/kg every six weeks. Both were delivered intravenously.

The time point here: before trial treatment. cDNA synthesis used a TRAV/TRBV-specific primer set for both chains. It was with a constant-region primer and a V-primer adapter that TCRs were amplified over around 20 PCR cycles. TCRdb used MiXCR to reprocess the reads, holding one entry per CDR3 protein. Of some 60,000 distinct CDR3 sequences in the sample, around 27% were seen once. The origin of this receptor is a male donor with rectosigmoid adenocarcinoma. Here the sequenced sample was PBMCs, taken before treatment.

CDR3 sequence reads: CASSRQALATQYF. The CDR3 DNA follows: TGTGCCAGCAGCCGCCAGGCCCTTGCTACGCAGTATTTT. This rearrangement joins TRBV7-2 to TRBJ2-3; D remains ambiguous. The CDR3 totals 13 residues. Germline V gene lookup returns CDR1 SGHTA and CDR2 FQGNSA. V dropped 5 bases and J dropped 8 bases, with 14 bases sitting between them.